This TCR beta chain is from a study of T cell repertoires and leukemia-associated antigens (dated by TCRdb to between 2018 and 2021). Background for the entire study: Around 16 million effective reads were obtained overall, with each sample giving about 5.1 to 6.6 million read pairs and 3.3 to 5.0 million effective reads. Using in vitro peptide stimulation of healthy T cells, the study set out to figure out what antigen is recognized by a TCR Vbeta21 clone that had previously been found in CML patients.

As a first step, CD3+ T cells were rested overnight at 2.5 million cells/mL in RPMI 1640 lacking fetal bovine serum. Following the manufacturer's instructions, MACS immunomagnetic beads were used to pull CD3+ T cells out of the PBMCs. A word on this clonotype: Which antigen it targets is not known. Base quality data are lacking; no much larger clone is found one base away.

Based on the germline V gene (reference sequence), the CDR1 and CDR2 sequences are DFQATT and SNEGSKA. From the cysteine through the phenylalanine, the CDR3 covers 11 amino acids. Of the read, only the CDR3 DNA is kept; its 33 bases are in frame from base 1. V is pared back by 0 bases and J by 2 bases, with 2 bases lying between the germline termini. On the study overall, not on this receptor specifically: Antigen specificity and function of the expanded clones were not tested directly and required further investigation. Numbers of Vbeta genes (roughly 63), Jbeta genes (over twelve), VDJ rearrangements and unique CDR3s did not differ significantly among the four groups.

Total RNA was extracted from the cultured T cells using TRIzol reagent. 5' rapid amplification of cDNA ends (5'RACE) was used to amplify TCRbeta libraries from RNA. Library concentration and integrity were checked with Qubit, an Agilent instrument, and quantitative PCR before sequencing. Sequencing of qualified libraries was performed on Illumina HiSeq or MiSeq by a commercial service provider. The study's own analysis went as follows. MiXCR version 1.8.2 was used to identify TCR sequences in each sample. For a clone to be considered qualified, a CDR3 longer than four amino acids, an in-frame nucleotide length, and the absence of a stop codon were required. A read containing the complete CDR3 structure was defined as an effective read. Validation of expanded clones was performed by RT-PCR with 24 Vbeta primers, GeneScan spectratyping, and Sanger sequencing. TCRdb took the public reads, trimmed them with fastp at Q25, ran MiXCR for clone calling and kept in-frame beta chains. Identical CDR3 proteins give one entry, which carries the most common genes and DNA. V and J calls and clone size were set by TCRdb, not the authors. The sample records roughly 12,000 distinct CDR3 sequences, roughly 41% of which are singletons. The ten largest make up 25% to 35% of the sample.

This sequence uses TRBV20-1 and TRBJ2-7; no confident D gene assignment can be made. The sequence came from a female donor in good health. Input material: CD3+ T cells sorted from blood and cultured. The DNA is as follows: TGCAGTGCTAGAGATACCTACGAGCAGTACTTC. Protein translation: CSARDTYEQYF.